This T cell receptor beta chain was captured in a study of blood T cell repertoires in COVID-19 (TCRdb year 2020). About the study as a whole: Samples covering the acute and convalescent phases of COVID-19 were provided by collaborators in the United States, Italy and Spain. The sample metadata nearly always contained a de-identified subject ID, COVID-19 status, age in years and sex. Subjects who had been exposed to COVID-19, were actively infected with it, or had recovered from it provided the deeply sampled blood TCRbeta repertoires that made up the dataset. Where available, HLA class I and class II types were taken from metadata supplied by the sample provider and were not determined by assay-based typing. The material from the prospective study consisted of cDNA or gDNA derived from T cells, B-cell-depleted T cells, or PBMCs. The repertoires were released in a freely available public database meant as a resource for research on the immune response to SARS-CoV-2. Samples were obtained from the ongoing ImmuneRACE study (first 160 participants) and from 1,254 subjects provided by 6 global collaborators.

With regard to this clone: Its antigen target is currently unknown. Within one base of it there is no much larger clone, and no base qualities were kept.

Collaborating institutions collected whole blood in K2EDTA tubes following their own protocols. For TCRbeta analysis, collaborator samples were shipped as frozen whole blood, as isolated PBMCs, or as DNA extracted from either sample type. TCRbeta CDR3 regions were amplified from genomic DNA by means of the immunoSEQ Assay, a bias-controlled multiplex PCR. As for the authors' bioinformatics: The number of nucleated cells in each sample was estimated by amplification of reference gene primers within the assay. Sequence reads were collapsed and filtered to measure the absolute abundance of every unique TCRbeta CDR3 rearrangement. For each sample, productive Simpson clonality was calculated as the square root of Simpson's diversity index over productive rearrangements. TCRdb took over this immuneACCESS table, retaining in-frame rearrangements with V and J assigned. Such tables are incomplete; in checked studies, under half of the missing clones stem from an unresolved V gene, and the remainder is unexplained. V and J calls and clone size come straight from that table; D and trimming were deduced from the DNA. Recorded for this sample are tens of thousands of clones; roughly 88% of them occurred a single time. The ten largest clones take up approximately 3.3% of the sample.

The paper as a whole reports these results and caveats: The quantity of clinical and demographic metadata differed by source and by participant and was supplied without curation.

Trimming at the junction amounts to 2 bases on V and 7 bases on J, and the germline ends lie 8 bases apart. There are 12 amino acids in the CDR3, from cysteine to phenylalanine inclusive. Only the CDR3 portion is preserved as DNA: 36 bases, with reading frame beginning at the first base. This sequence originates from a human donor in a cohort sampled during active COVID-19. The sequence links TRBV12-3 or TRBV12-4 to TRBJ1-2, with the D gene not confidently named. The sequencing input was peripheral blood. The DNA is TGTGCCAGCAGTTTATCGAAGCGTGGCTACACCTTC. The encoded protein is CASSLSKRGYTF.